These 18 T cell receptor beta chains were all obtained from the same sample, sequenced in a study of cytomegalovirus exposure and HLA in healthy donors. PCR primers comprised 60 Vbeta and 13 Jbeta primers. Repertoires were generated with immunoSEQ multiplex PCR, while TCRdb's copy carries only in-frame clones and drops some. The table lists about 43,000 clones, about 60% of them singletons. The specimen was PBMCs. These receptors all come from a man aged 60 to 69 in good health and CMV-seropositive.

This clone has only a few counts. The chain recombines TRBV30 with TRBJ2-1; weak D call: TRBD1 (6 bases). The CDR3 length is 11 residues. Germline CDR1 and CDR2: GTSNPN and SVGIG (reference sequence). V lost 3 bases and J 12 bases, leaving 12 bases between the germline ends. The chain's CDR3 is CAWSEDSRQFF. Written as DNA, the CDR3 is TGTGCCTGGAGCGAGGACAGCCGGCAGTTCTTC.

The V gene is TRBV4-3, the J gene TRBJ2-3, with 12 positions matching TRBD2. This CDR3 is 16 amino acids long. Germline loops: CDR1 LGHNA, CDR2 YSLEER. V was pared by 0 bases and J by 6 bases, with 4 bases of the junction left unmatched. The CDR3 DNA follows: TGCGCCAGCAGCCAAGATCGACTAGCGGGAGTTGATACGCAGTATTTT. Amino acids: CASSQDRLAGVDTQYF.

The rearrangement links TRBV30 to TRBJ2-3; 9 nucleotides match TRBD1. The length of the CDR3 is 15 residues. V was clipped by 5 bases and J by 2 bases; unmatched bases: 8. Germline V gives CDR1 GTSNPN, CDR2 SVGIG (reference sequence). The CDR3 reads CAWGMGQGSTDTQYF. The CDR3 DNA sequence: TGTGCCTGGGGGATGGGACAGGGATCCACAGATACGCAGTATTTT.

V and J are TRBV4-1 and TRBJ2-3; possible D gene TRBD1, 6 bases. Germline assignment: CDR1 MGHRA and CDR2 YSYEKL. This CDR3 spans 17 amino acids. Trimming shortened V by 1 base and J by 2 bases, and 16 bases separated the two germline ends. CDR3 nucleotide sequence: TGCGCCAGCAGCCAAGTGGCTTTGGGACATTCCACAGATACGCAGTATTTT. Its translation is CASSQVALGHSTDTQYF.

This chain uses TRBV5-6 with TRBJ1-5; D remains ambiguous. The CDR3 runs 12 residues. V was clipped by 2 bases and J by 4 bases, with 4 bases between them. Germline loops: CDR1 SGHDT, CDR2 YYEEEE. The CDR3 loop reads CASSFQNQPQHF. DNA of the CDR3: TGTGCCAGCAGCTTCCAAAATCAGCCCCAGCATTTT.

V gene TRBV15 combines with J gene TRBJ1-2, with no clear D. The CDR3 extends over 14 amino acids. CDR1 is LNHNV and CDR2 is YYDKDF in the germline V gene (reference sequence). The V end was cut by 0 bases, the J end by 7 bases, with 12 bases between. In nucleotides, the CDR3 is TGTGCCACCAGCAGAGATGGACTTCCTCCTGGCTACACCTTC. Its translation is CATSRDGLPPGYTF.

This chain uses TRBV6-6 with TRBJ2-1, with TRBD2 identical over 7 bases. V lost 2 bases to trimming and J lost 7 bases; unmatched junction nucleotides: 2. The CDR3 is 13 residues long. Per the germline V gene, CDR1 is MNHNY and CDR2 is SVGAGI (reference sequence). The CDR3 DNA is TGTGCCAGCAGTTACGAGGGAGGGAATGAGCAGTTCTTC. Translating it yields CASSYEGGNEQFF.

The chain employs TRBV19 and TRBJ2-2, with 10 bases lining up with TRBD1. Unmatched junction bases numbered 7, after V lost 5 bases and J lost 7 bases. The CDR3 is made up of 15 amino acids. Germline CDR1 reads LNHDA; CDR2 reads SQIVND (reference sequence). The CDR3 region has the DNA TGTGCCAGTAGTCGGAGACAGGGGGCTAACGGGGAGCTGTTTTTT. It yields the protein CASSRRQGANGELFF.

This clone appeared a single time. The V and J genes are TRBV7-2 and TRBJ1-2; TRBD1 is a possible D gene (5 bases). V shed 2 bases and J shed 5 bases, with 9 bases lying between them. Looked up from germline, CDR1 is SGHTA and CDR2 is FQGNSA. CDR3 length: 13 residues. CDR3 residues: CASSLRGNYGYTF. CDR3 nucleotide sequence: TGTGCCAGCAGCTTACGGGGGAATTATGGCTACACCTTC.

This clone was observed a handful of times. The chain employs TRBV6-4 and TRBJ2-2; D perhaps matches TRBD2 (5 bases). CDR3 size: 13 residues. Trimming removed 3 bases at V and 7 bases at J, with 9 bases between. Germline loops: CDR1 MRHNA, CDR2 SNTAGT. The CDR3 protein is CASSEGEGGELFF. Written as DNA, the CDR3 is TGTGCCAGCAGTGAAGGAGAGGGCGGGGAGCTGTTTTTT.

This rearrangement joins TRBV30 to TRBJ2-2, with a tentative D call TRBD1 (6 bases). The germline V gene encodes CDR1 GTSNPN and CDR2 SVGIG (reference sequence). This CDR3 contains 17 residues. V lost 2 bases and J 2 bases, leaving 18 bases between the germline ends. The DNA for the CDR3 is TGTGCCTGGAGTCCGGGCAGGGGAGATTTTAACACCGGGGAGCTGTTTTTT. Its translation: CAWSPGRGDFNTGELFF.

The V call is TRBV7-3, the J call TRBJ2-3; 11 bases agree with TRBD2. With 4 bases clipped from V and 4 bases from J, the junction kept 4 bases outside the gene matches. The CDR3 is 15 amino acids. Germline assignment: CDR1 SGHTA and CDR2 FQGTGA. CDR3 coding DNA: TGTGCCAGCAGCTCCCAGGGACTAGCGGCAGATACGCAGTATTTT. This codes for CASSSQGLAADTQYF.

In this sample, this clone turned up a few times. The germline gene is not matched at one end of the junction; a read error may be the cause. J is TRBJ1-1 and V is TRBV6-6; D gene unclear. Germline values: CDR1 MNHNY, CDR2 SVGAGI (reference sequence). The CDR3 covers 14 residues. CDR3 amino acids: CASSYLPPWAEAFF. CDR3 DNA sequence: TGTGCCAGCAGTTACCTGCCGCCGTGGGCTGAAGCCTTCTTT.

The chain carries TRBV5-6 and TRBJ2-1; 7 bases are a match to TRBD2. V was clipped by 6 bases and J by 5 bases; unmatched bases: 14. In germline, CDR1 is SGHDT, CDR2 YYEEEE. The CDR3 runs 16 residues. CDR3: CASNKFNGRYHNEQFF. The CDR3 bases are TGTGCCAGCAACAAATTCAACGGGAGGTATCACAATGAGCAGTTCTTC.

V and J are TRBV19 and TRBJ2-1; 10 bases agree with TRBD2. V was clipped by 4 bases and J by 5 bases; unmatched bases: 5. The CDR3 is 15 amino acids. Germline values: CDR1 LNHDA, CDR2 SQIVND (reference sequence). CDR3 loop: CASSTPGLANNEQFF. For the CDR3, the DNA is TGTGCCAGTAGTACTCCGGGACTAGCGAACAATGAGCAGTTCTTC.

The chain is built from TRBV5-1 and TRBJ2-3; 7 nucleotides agree with TRBD2. This CDR3 has 15 amino acids. The ends lost 5 bases at V and 4 bases at J; junction bases unmatched: 10. CDR1 is SGHRS and CDR2 is YFSETQ in the germline V gene. The CDR3 spells CASSHGAGAADTQYF. CDR3 bases: TGCGCCAGCAGTCACGGGGCGGGAGCAGCAGATACGCAGTATTTT.

This chain links TRBV19 with TRBJ2-1; 7 bases are shared with TRBD2. Trimming at V came to 3 bases and at J to 3 bases, leaving 8 bases not matched to a gene. This CDR3 has 16 residues. The germline gives CDR1 LNHDA, CDR2 SQIVND (reference sequence). The CDR3 reads CASSIWREFFYNEQFF. In DNA form, the CDR3 reads TGTGCCAGTAGTATTTGGCGGGAGTTTTTCTACAATGAGCAGTTCTTC.

This chain connects TRBV20-1 to TRBJ2-5; D is uncertain. Trimming left V 2 bases short and J 2 bases short, with 3 bases between. This CDR3 contains 11 residues. Per germline, CDR1 DFQATT and CDR2 SNEGSKA (reference sequence). The CDR3 here is CSARQQETQYF. The CDR3 DNA reads TGCAGTGCTAGACAACAAGAGACCCAGTACTTC.